Listed here is a single T cell receptor (beta chain). This sample is drawn from a study of blood T cell repertoires in COVID-19. In the study overall: The United States, Italy and Spain provided the acute and convalescent COVID-19 samples. From T cells, B-cell-depleted T cells, or PBMCs came the material, which was cDNA or gDNA.

Germline V lookup: CDR1 SGHAT, CDR2 FQNNGV. This CDR3 contains 16 residues. Trimming pared 2 bases from V and 1 base from J, leaving 14 bases between. In the original processing: For nucleated cells, counts were estimated from reference gene primer amplification. Repertoires were generated with immunoSEQ multiplex PCR, while TCRdb's copy carries only in-frame clones and drops some. V, J and clone size were drawn from that table, and D and trimming were deduced from the DNA. The sample consists of around 200,000 clones, about 90% of them appearing once. The sample was peripheral blood. The rearrangement links TRBV11-2 to TRBJ1-1, with unresolved D. This clonotype was sampled from a man aged 18 to 29 with active or convalescent COVID-19. CDR3 nucleotide sequence: TGTGCCAGCAGCTTAAATCCAGGAATACAGAACACTGAAGCTTTCTTT. As protein: CASSLNPGIQNTEAFF. The full variable domain, with the rest looked up from reference TRBV11-2 and TRBJ1-1, is EAGVAQSPRYKIIEKRQSVAFWCNPISGHATLYWYQQILGQGPKLLIQFQNNGVVDDSQLPKDRFSAERLKGVDSTLKIQPAKLEDSAVYLCASSLNPGIQNTEAFFGQGTRLTVV.